Each of the 7 T cell receptor beta chains below was sequenced from the same sample in a study of chemoradiotherapy in HPV16-positive cancers. Generated by immunoSEQ multiplex PCR, the TCRdb table keeps only in-frame clones and is missing some. The sample carries about 15,000 clones, around 88% recorded once. The sequenced sample was blood, obtained from a patient who underwent chemoradiotherapy. All receptors derive from a human donor with HPV-associated anogenital cancer.

The V and J genes are TRBV28 and TRBJ1-4; 11 nucleotides line up with TRBD1. CDR1 and CDR2 (germline): MDHEN, SYDVKM. V shed 4 bases, J shed 7 bases, and the junction held 8 bases outside the gene matches. The CDR3 consists of 16 residues. CDR3 DNA sequence: TGTGCCAGCAGTTACGTTGGCGGGACAGGGGGTGAAAAACTGTTTTTT. Protein product: CASSYVGGTGGEKLFF.

The chain links TRBV21-1 to TRBJ2-1; no DNA check was done on the table's D call, TRBD2. TRBV21-1 is marked as a pseudogene. CDR3 length: 13 amino acids. CDR3 in DNA: TGTGCCAGCAGCCCCGGCACCGGGGATGAGCAGTTCTTC. It codes for CASSPGTGDEQFF.

The chain employs TRBV9 and TRBJ2-7, with D tentatively TRBD1 or TRBD2 (5 bases each). The germline V gene has CDR1 SGDLS and CDR2 YYNGEE. The ends were cut back, 0 bases at V and 2 bases at J, with 12 bases in the middle. The CDR3 spans 15 residues. The CDR3 nucleotides read TGTGCCAGCAGCGTAGAGCCGGGGCGCGCCTACGAGCAGTACTTC. Translated, it gives CASSVEPGRAYEQYF.

This clone is medium-sized (0.01 to 0.1%) by share. The chain links TRBV10-3 to TRBJ2-1; 12 bases align to TRBD2. The CDR3 covers 18 residues. The V segment lost 0 bases and the J segment 8 bases; nucleotides outside the gene matches: 11. The V gene's germline CDR1 is ENHRY and CDR2 SYGVKD. CDR3 region: CAISESRASGGAKDEQFF. Here the CDR3 DNA reads TGTGCCATCAGTGAGTCTAGGGCTAGCGGGGGGGCCAAGGATGAGCAGTTCTTC.

V and J are TRBV7-9 and TRBJ2-2, with TRBD2 matching over 9 bases. The CDR3 has 18 amino acids. Germline V gene data show CDR1 as SEHNR and CDR2 as FQNEAQ (reference sequence). The V gene end was trimmed by 5 bases and the J gene end by 4 bases; junction bases not matched to a gene: 14. The CDR3 spells CASSPRFGGRAGTGELFF. The DNA of the CDR3 is TGTGCCAGCAGCCCAAGGTTTGGCGGGAGGGCCGGCACCGGGGAGCTGTTTTTT.

The chain has TRBV28 and TRBJ2-5; 8 bases are shared with TRBD1. V shed 4 bases, J shed 4 bases, and the junction held 8 bases outside the gene matches. This CDR3 has 15 residues. CDR1 is MDHEN and CDR2 is SYDVKM in the germline V gene. The CDR3 nucleotides are TGTGCCAGCAGTTCCCGCGACAGGGGTGGAGAGACCCAGTACTTC. Amino acids: CASSSRDRGGETQYF.

This clone was seen once. The chain couples TRBV10-2 to TRBJ1-2; no firm D call. Germline V gives CDR1 WSHSY, CDR2 SAAADI. The germline V and J ends were trimmed by 2 bases and 3 bases, with 10 bases remaining between them. The CDR3 covers 14 residues. The DNA of the CDR3 is TGCGCCAGCAGTGAGGTGCGGTTCGACTATGGCTACACCTTC. This codes for CASSEVRFDYGYTF.